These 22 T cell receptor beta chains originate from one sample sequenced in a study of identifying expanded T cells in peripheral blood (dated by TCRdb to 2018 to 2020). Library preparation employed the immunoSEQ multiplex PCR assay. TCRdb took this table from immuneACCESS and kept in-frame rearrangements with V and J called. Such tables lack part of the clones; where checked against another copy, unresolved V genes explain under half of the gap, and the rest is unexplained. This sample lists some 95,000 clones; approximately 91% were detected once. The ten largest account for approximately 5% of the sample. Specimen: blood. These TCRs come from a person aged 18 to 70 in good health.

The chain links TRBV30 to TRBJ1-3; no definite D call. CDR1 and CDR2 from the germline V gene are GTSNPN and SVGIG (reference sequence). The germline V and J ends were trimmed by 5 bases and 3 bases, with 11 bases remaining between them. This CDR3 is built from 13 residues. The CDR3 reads CAWAKTLGNTIYF. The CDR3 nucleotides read TGTGCCTGGGCTAAAACACTTGGAAACACCATATATTTT. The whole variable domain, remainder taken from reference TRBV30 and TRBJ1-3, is SQTIHQWPATLVQPVGSPLSLECTVEGTSNPNLYWYRQAAGRGLQLLFYSVGIGQISSEVPQNLSASRPQDRQFILSSKKLLLSDSGFYLCAWAKTLGNTIYFGEGSWLTVV.

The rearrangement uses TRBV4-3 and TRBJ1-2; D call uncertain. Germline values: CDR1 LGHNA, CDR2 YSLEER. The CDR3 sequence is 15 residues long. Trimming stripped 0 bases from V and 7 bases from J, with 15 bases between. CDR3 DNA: TGCGCCAGCAGCCAAGATAGGACCCCCCGGGGTGGCTACACCTTC. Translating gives CASSQDRTPRGGYTF.

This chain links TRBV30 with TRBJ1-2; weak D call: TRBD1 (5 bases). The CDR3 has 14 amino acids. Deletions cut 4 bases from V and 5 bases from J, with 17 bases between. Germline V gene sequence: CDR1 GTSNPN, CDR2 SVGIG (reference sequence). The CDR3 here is CAWTGGTPRYGYTF. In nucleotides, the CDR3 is TGTGCCTGGACCGGCGGGACGCCTCGGTATGGCTACACCTTC. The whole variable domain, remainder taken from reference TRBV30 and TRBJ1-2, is SQTIHQWPATLVQPVGSPLSLECTVEGTSNPNLYWYRQAAGRGLQLLFYSVGIGQISSEVPQNLSASRPQDRQFILSSKKLLLSDSGFYLCAWTGGTPRYGYTFGSGTRLTVV.

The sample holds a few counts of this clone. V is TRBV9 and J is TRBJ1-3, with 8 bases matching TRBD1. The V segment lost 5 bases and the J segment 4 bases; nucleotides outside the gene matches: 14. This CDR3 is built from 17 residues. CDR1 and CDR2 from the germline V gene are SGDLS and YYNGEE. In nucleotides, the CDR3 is TGTGCCAGCAGTGAAACTATATTAACAGGGGGAGGAAACACCATATATTTT. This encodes CASSETILTGGGNTIYF. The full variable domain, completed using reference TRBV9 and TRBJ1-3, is DSGVTQTPKHLITATGQRVTLRCSPRSGDLSVYWYQQSLDQGLQFLIQYYNGEERAKGNILERFSAQQFPDLHSELNLSSLELGDSALYFCASSETILTGGGNTIYFGEGSWLTVV.

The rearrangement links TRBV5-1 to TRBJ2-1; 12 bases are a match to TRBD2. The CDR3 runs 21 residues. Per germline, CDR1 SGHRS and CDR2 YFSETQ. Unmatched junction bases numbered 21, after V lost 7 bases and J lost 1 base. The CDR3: CASLRSAFVLAGGRSYNEQFF. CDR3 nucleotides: TGCGCCAGCTTAAGATCCGCCTTTGTACTAGCGGGAGGCCGATCCTACAATGAGCAGTTCTTC.

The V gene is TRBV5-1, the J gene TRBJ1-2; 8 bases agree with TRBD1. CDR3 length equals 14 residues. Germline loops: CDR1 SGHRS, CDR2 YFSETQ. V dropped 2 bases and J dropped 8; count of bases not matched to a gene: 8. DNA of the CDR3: TGCGCCAGCAGCTTCGACAGGGGATCGGGAGGCTACACCTTC. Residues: CASSFDRGSGGYTF.

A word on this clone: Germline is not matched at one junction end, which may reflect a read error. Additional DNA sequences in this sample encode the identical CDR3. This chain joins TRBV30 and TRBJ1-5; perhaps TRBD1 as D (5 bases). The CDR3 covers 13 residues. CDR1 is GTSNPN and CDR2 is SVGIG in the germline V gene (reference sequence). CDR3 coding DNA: TGTGCCTGGAGTGTAAGCAGGGAACAGCCCCAACATTTT. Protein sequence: CAWSVSREQPQHF.

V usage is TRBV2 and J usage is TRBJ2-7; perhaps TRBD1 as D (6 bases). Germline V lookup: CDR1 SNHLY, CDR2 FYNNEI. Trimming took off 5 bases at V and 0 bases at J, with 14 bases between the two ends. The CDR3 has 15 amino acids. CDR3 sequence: CASSKGVGLSYEQYF. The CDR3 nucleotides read TGTGCCAGCAGTAAGGGGGTCGGACTCTCCTACGAGCAGTACTTC.

The CDR3: CAISEGGFEAFF. The CDR3 nucleotides read TGTGCCATCAGTGAGGGGGGCTTTGAAGCTTTCTTT. The V gene is TRBV10-3, the J gene TRBJ1-1; D perhaps matches TRBD1 (6 bases). Germline V gives CDR1 ENHRY, CDR2 SYGVKD. The CDR3 extends over 12 amino acids. The V gene lost 2 bases and the J gene lost 7 bases, with 8 bases spanning the gap.

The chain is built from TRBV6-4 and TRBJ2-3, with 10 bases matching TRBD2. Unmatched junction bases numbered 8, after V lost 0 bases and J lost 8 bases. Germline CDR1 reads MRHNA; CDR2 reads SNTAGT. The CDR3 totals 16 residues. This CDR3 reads CASSDSAGGQVGTQYF. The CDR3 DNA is TGTGCCAGCAGTGACTCAGCGGGGGGGCAAGTCGGTACGCAGTATTTT.

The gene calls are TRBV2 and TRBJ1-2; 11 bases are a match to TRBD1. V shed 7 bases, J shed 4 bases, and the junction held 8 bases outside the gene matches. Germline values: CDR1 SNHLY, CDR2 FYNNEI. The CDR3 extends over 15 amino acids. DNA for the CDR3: TGTGCCAGCACCGGGACAGGGGGATCAATCTATGGCTACACCTTC. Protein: CASTGTGGSIYGYTF.

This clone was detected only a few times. The DNA of the CDR3 is TGTGCCAGCAGCTTCCCGGAGGGGGCGGGCGGTGCACTGTTTTTT. Translated, it gives CASSFPEGAGGALFF. This chain links TRBV5-5 with TRBJ1-4, with 7 bases fitting TRBD1. V gave up 2 bases and J gave up 13 bases; unmatched junction bases: 14. Germline V gene lookup returns CDR1 SGHKS and CDR2 YYEKEE (reference sequence). This CDR3 has 15 residues.

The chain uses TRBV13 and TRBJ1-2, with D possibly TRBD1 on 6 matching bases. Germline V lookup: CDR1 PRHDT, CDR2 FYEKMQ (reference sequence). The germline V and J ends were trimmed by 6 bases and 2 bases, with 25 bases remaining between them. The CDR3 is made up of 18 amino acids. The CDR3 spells CASSPGGGAALENYGYTF. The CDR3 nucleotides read TGTGCCAGCAGTCCTGGTGGGGGGGCGGCTCTTGAGAACTATGGCTACACCTTC.

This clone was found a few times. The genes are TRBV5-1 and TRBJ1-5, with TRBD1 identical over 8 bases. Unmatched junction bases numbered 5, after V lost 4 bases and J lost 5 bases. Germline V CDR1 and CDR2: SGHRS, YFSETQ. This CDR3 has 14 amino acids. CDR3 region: CASSLTGEHQPQHF. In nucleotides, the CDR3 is TGCGCCAGCAGCCTGACAGGGGAGCATCAGCCCCAGCATTTT.

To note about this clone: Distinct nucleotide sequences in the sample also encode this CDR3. CDR3 nucleotides: TGTGCCTCCACGGGGCAGGCCGGCTTCTCTGGAAACACCATATATTTT. Amino acids: CASTGQAGFSGNTIYF. The chain employs TRBV30 and TRBJ1-3; tentatively, D is TRBD1 (5 bases). The V end was cut by 7 bases, the J end by 0 bases, with 19 bases between. The CDR3 is 16 amino acids. Germline CDR1 and CDR2: GTSNPN and SVGIG (reference sequence). Supplemented by reference TRBV30 and TRBJ1-3, the full variable domain reads SQTIHQWPATLVQPVGSPLSLECTVEGTSNPNLYWYRQAAGRGLQLLFYSVGIGQISSEVPQNLSASRPQDRQFILSSKKLLLSDSGFYLCASTGQAGFSGNTIYFGEGSWLTVV.

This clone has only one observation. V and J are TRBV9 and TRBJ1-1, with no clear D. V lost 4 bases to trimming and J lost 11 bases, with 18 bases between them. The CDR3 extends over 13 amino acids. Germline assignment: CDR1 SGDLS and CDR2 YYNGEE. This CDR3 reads CASSPPRSGAAFF. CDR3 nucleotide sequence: TGTGCCAGCAGCCCACCTCGGTCTGGTGCGGCTTTCTTT.

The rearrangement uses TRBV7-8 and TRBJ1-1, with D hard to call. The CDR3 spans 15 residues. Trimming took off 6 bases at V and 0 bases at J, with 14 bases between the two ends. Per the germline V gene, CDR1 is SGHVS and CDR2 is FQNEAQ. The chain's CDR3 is CASSSWSFMNTEAFF. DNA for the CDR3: TGTGCCAGCAGTTCCTGGAGCTTTATGAACACTGAAGCTTTCTTT. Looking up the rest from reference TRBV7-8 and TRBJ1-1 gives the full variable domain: GAGVSQSPRYKVAKRGQDVALRCDPISGHVSLFWYQQALGQGPEFLTYFQNEAQLDKSGLPSDRFFAERPEGSVSTLKIQRTQQEDSAVYLCASSSWSFMNTEAFFGQGTRLTVV.

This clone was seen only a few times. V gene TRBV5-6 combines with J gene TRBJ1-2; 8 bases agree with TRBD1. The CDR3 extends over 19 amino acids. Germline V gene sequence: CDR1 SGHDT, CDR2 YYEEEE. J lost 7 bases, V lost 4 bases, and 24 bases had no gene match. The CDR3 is CASSVEAGGVPDVRGGYTF. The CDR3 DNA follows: TGTGCCAGCAGCGTGGAAGCAGGGGGCGTTCCGGATGTTAGAGGTGGCTACACCTTC.

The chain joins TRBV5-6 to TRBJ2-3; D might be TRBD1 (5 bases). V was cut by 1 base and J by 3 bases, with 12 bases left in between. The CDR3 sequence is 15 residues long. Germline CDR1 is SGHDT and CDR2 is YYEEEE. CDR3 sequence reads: CASSLSVSGTDTQYF. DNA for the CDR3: TGTGCCAGCAGCTTGTCTGTTTCAGGGACAGATACGCAGTATTTT.

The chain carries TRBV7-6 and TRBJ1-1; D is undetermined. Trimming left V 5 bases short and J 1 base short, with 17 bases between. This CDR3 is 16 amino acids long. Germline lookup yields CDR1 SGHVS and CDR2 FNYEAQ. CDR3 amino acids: CASSPRAGGRNTEAFF. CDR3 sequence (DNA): TGTGCCAGCAGCCCACGGGCAGGCGGGAGGAACACTGAAGCTTTCTTT.

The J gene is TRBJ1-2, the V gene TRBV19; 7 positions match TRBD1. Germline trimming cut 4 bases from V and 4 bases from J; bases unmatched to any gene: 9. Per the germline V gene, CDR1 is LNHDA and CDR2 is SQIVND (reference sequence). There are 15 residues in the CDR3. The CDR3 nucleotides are TGTGCCAGTAGTACATCAGGGGGTGCGGGCTATGGCTACACCTTC. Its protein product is CASSTSGGAGYGYTF.

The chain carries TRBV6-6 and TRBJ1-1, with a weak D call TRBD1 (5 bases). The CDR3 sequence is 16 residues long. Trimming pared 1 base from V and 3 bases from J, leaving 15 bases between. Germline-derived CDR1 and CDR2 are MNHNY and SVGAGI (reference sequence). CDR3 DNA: TGTGCCAGCAGTTACTTAGCCGGTGGCAGGGACACTGAAGCTTTCTTT. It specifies CASSYLAGGRDTEAFF.